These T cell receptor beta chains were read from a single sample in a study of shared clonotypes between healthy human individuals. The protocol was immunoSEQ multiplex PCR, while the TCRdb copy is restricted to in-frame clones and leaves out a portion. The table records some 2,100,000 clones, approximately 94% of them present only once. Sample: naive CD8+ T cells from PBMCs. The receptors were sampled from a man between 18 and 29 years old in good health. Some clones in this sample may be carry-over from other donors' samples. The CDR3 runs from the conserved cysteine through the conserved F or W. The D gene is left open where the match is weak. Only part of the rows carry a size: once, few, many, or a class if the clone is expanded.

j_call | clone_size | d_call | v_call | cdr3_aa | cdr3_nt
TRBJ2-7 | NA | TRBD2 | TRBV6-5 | CASQAGGPYEQYF | TGTGCCAGCCAAGCGGGAGGGCCGTACGAGCAGTACTTC
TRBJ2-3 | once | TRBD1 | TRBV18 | CASSSRDRVRGTDTQYF | TGTGCCAGCTCGTCTAGGGACAGGGTCAGGGGCACAGATACGCAGTATTTT
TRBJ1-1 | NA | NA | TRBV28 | CASRVRVTEAFF | TGTGCCAGCAGGGTAAGAGTCACTGAAGCTTTCTTT
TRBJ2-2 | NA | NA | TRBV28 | CASTAGAPNTGELFF | TGTGCCAGCACCGCTGGGGCCCCGAACACCGGGGAGCTGTTTTTT
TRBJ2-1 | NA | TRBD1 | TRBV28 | CASSWGDREFGLYNEQFF | TGTGCCAGCAGTTGGGGGGACAGGGAATTCGGCCTCTACAATGAGCAGTTCTTC
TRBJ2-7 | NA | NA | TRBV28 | CASSWRGPSPYEQYF | TGTGCCAGCAGTTGGAGGGGACCCTCGCCCTACGAGCAGTACTTC
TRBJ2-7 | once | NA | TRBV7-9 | CASSLGGSTYEQYF | TGTGCCAGCAGCCTTGGGGGATCAACCTACGAGCAGTACTTC
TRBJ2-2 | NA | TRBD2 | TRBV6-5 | CASSYRGGLAGELFF | TGTGCCAGCAGTTACCGGGGGGGACTAGCCGGGGAGCTGTTTTTT
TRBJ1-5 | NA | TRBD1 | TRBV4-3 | CASSQDRRGIGQPQHF | TGCGCCAGCAGCCAAGATCGCAGGGGGATCGGTCAGCCCCAGCATTTT
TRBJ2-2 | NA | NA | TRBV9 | CASSVSGTGELFF | TGTGCCAGCAGCGTCTCGGGCACCGGGGAGCTGTTTTTT
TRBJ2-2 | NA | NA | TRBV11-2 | CASSWPKGLQNTGELFF | TGTGCCAGCAGCTGGCCTAAGGGACTTCAGAACACCGGGGAGCTGTTTTTT
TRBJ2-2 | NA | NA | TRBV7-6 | CASTLGDGELFF | TGTGCCAGCACCTTAGGGGACGGGGAGCTGTTTTTT
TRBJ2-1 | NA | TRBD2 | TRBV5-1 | CASRIGGLAGPQFF | TGCGCCAGCAGAATAGGCGGTCTAGCGGGCCCTCAGTTCTTC
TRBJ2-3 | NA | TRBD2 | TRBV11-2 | CASSLSPGGRDTDTQYF | TGTGCCAGCAGCTTATCACCCGGCGGGAGGGACACAGATACGCAGTATTTT
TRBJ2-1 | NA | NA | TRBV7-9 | CASSLVGGNEQFF | TGTGCCAGCAGCTTAGTCGGAGGTAATGAGCAGTTCTTC
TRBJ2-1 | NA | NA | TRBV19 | CASRTGGNEQFF | TGTGCCAGTAGAACCGGCGGCAATGAGCAGTTCTTC
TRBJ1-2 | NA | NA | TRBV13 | CASSSPLDSSNYGYTF | TGTGCCAGCAGCTCCCCCTTGGACAGCTCTAACTATGGCTACACCTTC
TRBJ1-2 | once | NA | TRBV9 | CASSGDADGYTF | TGTGCCAGCAGCGGGGACGCCGATGGCTACACCTTC
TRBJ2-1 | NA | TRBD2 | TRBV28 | CASSPLRSSGSLEREQFF | TGTGCCAGCAGCCCCCTACGGTCTAGCGGTTCTTTGGAACGTGAGCAGTTCTTC
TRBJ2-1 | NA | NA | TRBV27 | CASSPILGDEQFF | TGTGCCAGCAGTCCCATTTTGGGAGATGAGCAGTTCTTC
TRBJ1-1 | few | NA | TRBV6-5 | CASSYGEGNTEAFF | TGTGCCAGCAGCTACGGGGAGGGGAACACTGAAGCTTTCTTT
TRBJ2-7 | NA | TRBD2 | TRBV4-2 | CASSQGGPGYEQYF | TGTGCCAGCAGCCAGGGAGGGCCGGGGTACGAGCAGTACTTC
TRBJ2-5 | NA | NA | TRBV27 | CASSSSFVAHFDQETQYF | TGTGCCAGCAGTTCCTCCTTTGTTGCCCACTTCGACCAAGAGACCCAGTACTTC
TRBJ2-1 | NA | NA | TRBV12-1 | CASSFTSGINNEQFF | TGTGCCAGCAGCTTTACTAGCGGGATAAACAATGAGCAGTTCTTC
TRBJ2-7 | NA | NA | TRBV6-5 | CASNPLGGVEQYF | TGTGCCAGCAACCCCCTGGGGGGAGTTGAGCAGTACTTC
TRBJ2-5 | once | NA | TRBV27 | CASTPYPGRGTEGETQYF | TGTGCCAGCACCCCTTATCCTGGTCGCGGCACAGAGGGGGAGACCCAGTACTTC
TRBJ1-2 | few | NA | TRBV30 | CAWSVGVRGYTF | TGTGCCTGGAGTGTGGGTGTGAGGGGCTACACCTTC
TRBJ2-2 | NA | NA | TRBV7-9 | CASSPVVPGELFF | TGTGCCAGCAGCCCAGTCGTCCCCGGGGAGCTGTTTTTT
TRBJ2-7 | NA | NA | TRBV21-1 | CASSVCQGLAGEGAYEQYF | TGTGCCAGCAGCGTTTGTCAGGGACTAGCGGGAGAAGGAGCCTACGAGCAGTACTTC
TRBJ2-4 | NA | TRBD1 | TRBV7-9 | CASSPGTGRLNIQYF | TGTGCCAGCAGCCCCGGGACAGGGAGGTTGAACATTCAGTACTTC
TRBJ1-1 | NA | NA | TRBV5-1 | CASSLSALGRQNTEAFF | TGCGCCAGCAGCTTGTCTGCGCTTGGGAGACAGAACACTGAAGCTTTCTTT
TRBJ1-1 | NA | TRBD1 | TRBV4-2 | CASSSWTGVVLAEAFF | TGTGCCAGCAGCTCATGGACAGGGGTGGTTTTAGCTGAAGCTTTCTTT
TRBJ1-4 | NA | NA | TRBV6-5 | CASSPVDSREKLFF | TGTGCCAGCAGCCCGGTGGATTCTCGTGAAAAACTGTTTTTT
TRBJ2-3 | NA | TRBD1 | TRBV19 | CASSMRTGGPDTQYF | TGTGCCAGTAGTATGAGGACAGGGGGACCAGATACGCAGTATTTT
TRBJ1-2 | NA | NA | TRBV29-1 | CSVAGDNYGYTF | TGCAGCGTAGCTGGGGACAACTATGGCTACACCTTC
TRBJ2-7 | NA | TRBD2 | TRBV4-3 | CASSQPRGRESSYEQYF | TGCGCCAGCAGCCAACCCCGAGGGAGGGAGAGCTCCTACGAGCAGTACTTC
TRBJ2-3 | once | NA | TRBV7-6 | CASTLNTYTDTQYF | TGTGCCAGCACACTGAACACATACACAGATACGCAGTATTTT
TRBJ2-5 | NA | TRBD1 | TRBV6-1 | CASSPLAGGRETQYF | TGTGCCAGCAGCCCCTTGGCAGGGGGCAGAGAGACCCAGTACTTC
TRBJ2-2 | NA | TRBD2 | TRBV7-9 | CASSLTREITGELFF | TGTGCCAGCAGCTTAACGCGGGAGATCACCGGGGAGCTGTTTTTT
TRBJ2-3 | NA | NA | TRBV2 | CASRGDAGDTQYF | TGTGCCAGCAGAGGGGACGCAGGAGATACGCAGTATTTT
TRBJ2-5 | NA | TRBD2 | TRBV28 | CASSFASGVQETQYF | TGTGCCAGCAGTTTCGCTAGCGGGGTCCAAGAGACCCAGTACTTC
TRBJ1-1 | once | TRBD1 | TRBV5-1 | CASSFTGGGEAFF | TGCGCCAGCAGCTTCACAGGGGGTGGTGAAGCTTTCTTT
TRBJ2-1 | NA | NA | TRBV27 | CASSLRLAPPYNEQFF | TGTGCCAGCAGTTTAAGGCTTGCCCCCCCATACAATGAGCAGTTCTTC
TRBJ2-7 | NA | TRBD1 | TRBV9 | CASSVEGAGEQYF | TGTGCCAGCAGCGTAGAGGGGGCTGGCGAGCAGTACTTC
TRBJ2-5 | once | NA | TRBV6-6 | CASTHARFNQETQYF | TGTGCCAGCACCCACGCCCGATTCAACCAAGAGACCCAGTACTTC
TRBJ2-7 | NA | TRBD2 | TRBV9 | CASSVAGTSGYEQYF | TGTGCCAGCAGCGTAGCCGGGACTAGCGGCTACGAGCAGTACTTC
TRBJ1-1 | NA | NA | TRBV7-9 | CASSSGAHTEAFF | TGTGCCAGCAGCTCGGGGGCGCACACTGAAGCTTTCTTT
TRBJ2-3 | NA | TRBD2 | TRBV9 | CASSVEAGGPDTQYF | TGTGCCAGCAGCGTAGAAGCGGGAGGGCCAGATACGCAGTATTTT
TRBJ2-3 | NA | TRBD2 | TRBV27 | CASSLYVAGETDTQYF | TGTGCCAGCAGTTTATATGTAGCGGGAGAAACAGATACGCAGTATTTT
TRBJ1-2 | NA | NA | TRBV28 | CASSWKGRVYGYTF | TGTGCCAGCAGTTGGAAGGGCAGGGTCTATGGCTACACCTTC
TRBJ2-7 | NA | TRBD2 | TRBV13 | CASSMTSGSKIHEQYF | TGTGCCAGCAGCATGACTAGCGGGAGCAAGATCCACGAGCAGTACTTC
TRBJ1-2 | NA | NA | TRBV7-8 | CASSSSQGAGYGYTF | TGTGCCAGCAGCTCCTCACAGGGAGCTGGCTATGGCTACACCTTC